The source of this T cell receptor (beta chain) is a study of spatial heterogeneity in lung cancer. Study-wide context: TCR and UMI combinations that were unique each appeared, on average, more than ten times in raw reads.

There are 12 residues in the CDR3. Germline CDR1 and CDR2: SQVTM and ANQGSEA. The V and J ends lost 6 bases and 4 bases, in that order; junction bases with no gene match: 5. Findings and caveats of the study: Mutation counts in tumors were tracked by counts of expanded intratumoral alpha and beta TCRs.

Notes on this clonotype: Its target is unknown.

TCRdb processed the 5' RACE reads anew with MiXCR; each CDR3 protein has one entry. The top ten hold about 13% of the sample, which has 9,400 or so distinct CDR3 sequences, approximately 7.9% seen once. Time point denoted: sample taken at primary tumor resection. V gene TRBV29-1 combines with J gene TRBJ1-2; 7 nucleotides align to TRBD1. The sequence came from a female donor with early-stage non-small cell lung cancer. Sequences were derived from lung tumor tissue, sampled at surgery. This CDR3 is CSVATGVYGYTF. For the CDR3, the DNA is TGCAGCGTGGCCACAGGGGTCTATGGCTACACCTTC.